The clone carrying this T cell receptor (beta chain) is medium-sized (0.01 to 0.1%) in the sample. V was pared by 5 bases and J by 3 bases, with 8 bases between. The CDR3 covers 12 residues. Germline V gene sequence: CDR1 SEHNR, CDR2 FQNEAQ (reference sequence). TCRdb re-called the reads with MiXCR, one entry per CDR3 protein. The table shows 1,500 to 2,000 distinct CDR3 sequences, with roughly 8% occurring only once. The chain couples TRBV7-9 to TRBJ2-7; unclear D gene. This sequence originates from a human donor with rheumatoid arthritis. Sample: CD4+ T cells from peripheral blood. The CDR3 sequence is CASSTNYYEQYF. The CDR3 coding sequence is TGTGCCAGCAGCACCAACTACTACGAGCAGTACTTC.